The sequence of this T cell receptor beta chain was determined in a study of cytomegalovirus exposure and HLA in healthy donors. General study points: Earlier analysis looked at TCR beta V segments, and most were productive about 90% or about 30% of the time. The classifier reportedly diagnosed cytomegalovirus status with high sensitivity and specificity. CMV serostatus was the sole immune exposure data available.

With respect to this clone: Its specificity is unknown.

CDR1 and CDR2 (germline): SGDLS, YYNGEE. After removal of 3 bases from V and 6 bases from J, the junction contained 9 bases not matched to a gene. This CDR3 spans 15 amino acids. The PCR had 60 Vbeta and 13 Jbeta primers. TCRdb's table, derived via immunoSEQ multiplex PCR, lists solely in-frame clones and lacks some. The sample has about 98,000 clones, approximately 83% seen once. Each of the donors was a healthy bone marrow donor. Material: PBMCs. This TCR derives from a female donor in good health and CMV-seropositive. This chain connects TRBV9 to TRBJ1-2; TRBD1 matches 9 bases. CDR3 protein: CASSETGGRGNGYTF. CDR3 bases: TGTGCCAGCAGCGAAACAGGGGGCAGAGGGAATGGCTACACCTTC.